These 20 T cell receptor beta chains came from one sample sequenced in a study of T cell repertoires in cytomegalovirus infection. Using its own MiXCR run on the reads, TCRdb lists one record per CDR3 protein. The sample has roughly 110,000 distinct CDR3 sequences; over 9% are singletons. These TCRs are of unknown antigen specificity. Sequenced material: PBMCs, sequenced either directly or after in vitro stimulation (not recorded which). The source is a human donor in good health (CMV status not recorded). Some clones in this sample may be carry-over from other donors' samples.

This clonotype was seen ten or more times. The rearrangement links TRBV7-9 to TRBJ1-2; 9 positions match TRBD1. Trimming at V came to 5 bases and at J to 3 bases, leaving 7 bases not matched to a gene. The CDR3 runs to 15 residues. CDR1 is SEHNR, CDR2 FQNEAQ, per germline (reference sequence). The CDR3 here is CASSGRDRVDYGYTF. CDR3 coding DNA: TGTGCCAGCAGCGGCCGGGACAGGGTAGACTATGGCTACACCTTC.

Many counts were recorded for this clonotype. The chain couples TRBV7-2 to TRBJ1-6; maybe TRBD1 (5 bases). The germline V gene has CDR1 SGHTA and CDR2 FQGNSA. The length of the CDR3 is 15 residues. The V end was cut by 1 base, the J end by 3 bases, with 7 bases between. The CDR3 spells CASSLGGNYNSPLHF. The CDR3 coding sequence is TGTGCCAGCAGCTTAGGGGGGAACTATAATTCACCCCTCCACTTT. Full variable domain (missing parts from reference TRBV7-2 and TRBJ1-6): GAGVSQSPSNKVTEKGKDVELRCDPISGHTALYWYRQSLGQGLEFLIYFQGNSAPDKSGLPSDRFSAERTGGSVSTLTIQRTQQEDSAVYLCASSLGGNYNSPLHFGNGTRLTVT.

Many counts were recorded for this clonotype. V and J are TRBV28 and TRBJ2-7; TRBD2 agrees at 14 bases. V dropped 1 base and J dropped 6; count of bases not matched to a gene: 8. The CDR3 extends over 17 amino acids. Looked up from germline, CDR1 is MDHEN and CDR2 is SYDVKM. The CDR3 region is CASSLLGTSGSWSEQYV. The CDR3 nucleotides read TGTGCCAGCAGTTTATTAGGGACTAGCGGGAGCTGGAGCGAGCAGTACGTC.

This rearrangement joins TRBV7-9 to TRBJ1-3, with TRBD1 matching over 8 bases. CDR1 is SEHNR and CDR2 is FQNEAQ in the germline V gene (reference sequence). V lost 2 bases, J lost 3 bases, and 3 bases stayed unmatched. The CDR3 has 15 residues. The CDR3 DNA follows: TGTGCCAGCAGCTTAATGGGGACAGGTGGAAACACCATATATTTT. Its protein is CASSLMGTGGNTIYF.

CDR3 nucleotides: TGTGCCAGCAGTCCCATCCCATCCAGACAAGAGACCCAGTACTTC. Protein product: CASSPIPSRQETQYF. The rearrangement links TRBV12-3 or TRBV12-4 to TRBJ2-5; no clear D gene. V was pared by 5 bases and J by 2 bases, with 15 bases between. The CDR3 has 15 residues.

The chain employs TRBV12-3 or TRBV12-4 and TRBJ1-1; D is possibly TRBD1 (6 bases). The CDR3 covers 15 residues. Trimming pared 5 bases from V and 0 bases from J, leaving 13 bases between. The CDR3, as DNA: TGTGCCAGCAGTACACGACAGGTCATGAACACTGAAGCTTTCTTT. It encodes CASSTRQVMNTEAFF.

This clonotype was observed a few times. J is TRBJ1-3 and V is TRBV6-2 or TRBV6-3; unclear D gene. The CDR3 contains 12 residues. V lost 0 bases and J lost 11, with 8 bases in between. Germline CDR1 is MNHEY and CDR2 is SVGEGT. Written as DNA, the CDR3 is TGTGCCAGCAGTTACTCGGGAATCGCCATATATTTT. It translates to CASSYSGIAIYF.

This clonotype was seen only a few times. V and J are TRBV25-1 and TRBJ2-7; 8 nucleotides line up with TRBD1. V was pared by 4 bases and J by 4 bases, with 6 bases of the junction left unmatched. The CDR3 runs to 14 residues. From germline, CDR1 is MGHDK and CDR2 SYGVNS. CDR3 nucleotide sequence: TGTGCCAGCAGTGCAGGACAGGGCCGGTACGAGCAGTACTTC. Translated, it gives CASSAGQGRYEQYF.

The sample holds many counts of this clonotype. The gene calls are TRBV7-9 and TRBJ2-5; 8 bases match TRBD1. Germline V lookup: CDR1 SEHNR, CDR2 FQNEAQ (reference sequence). The length of the CDR3 is 13 residues. V shed 5 bases, J shed 5 bases, and the junction held 4 bases outside the gene matches. The CDR3 region is CASSLPGGETQYF. Written as DNA, the CDR3 is TGTGCCAGCAGCCTCCCAGGGGGCGAGACCCAGTACTTC. Filled out from reference TRBV7-9 and TRBJ2-5, the complete variable domain reads DTGVSQNPRHKITKRGQNVTFRCDPISEHNRLYWYRQTLGQGPEFLTYFQNEAQLEKSRLLSDRFSAERPKGSFSTLEIQRTEQGDSAMYLCASSLPGGETQYFGPGTRLLVL.

This clonotype was recorded many times. The rearrangement joins TRBV11-2 to TRBJ2-1, with 8 positions matching TRBD1. V was pared by 5 bases and J by 8 bases, with 11 bases of the junction left unmatched. Germline-derived CDR1 and CDR2 are SGHAT and FQNNGV. The CDR3 extends over 15 amino acids. CDR3 sequence reads: CASSPRGQEGDEQFF. The CDR3 region has the DNA TGTGCCAGCAGCCCCCGGGGACAGGAAGGGGATGAGCAGTTCTTC.

This chain connects TRBV12-3 or TRBV12-4 to TRBJ1-2; 7 bases agree with TRBD1. The length of the CDR3 is 13 residues. Trimming took 10 bases from V and 7 from J; bases not matched to a gene: 12. CDR3 amino acids: CATTGERYSGYTF. The CDR3 DNA sequence: TGTGCCACCACAGGGGAGAGATACTCTGGCTACACCTTC.

In its sample, this clonotype was seen a few times. The V call is TRBV30, the J call TRBJ2-7; D perhaps matches TRBD2 (5 bases). The V gene lost 4 bases and the J gene lost 4 bases, with 8 bases spanning the gap. Looked up from germline, CDR1 is GTSNPN and CDR2 is SVGIG (reference sequence). CDR3 length: 11 residues. The CDR3 sequence is CAWIRGYEQYF. DNA for the CDR3: TGTGCCTGGATCCGGGGTTACGAGCAGTACTTC.

A few counts support this clonotype. DNA of the CDR3: TGTGCCACCGCGGGAGGGTCCAATGAGCAGTTCTTC. It encodes CATAGGSNEQFF. The rearrangement links TRBV19 to TRBJ2-1, with 9 bases identical to TRBD2. CDR3 length: 12 amino acids. Germline values: CDR1 LNHDA, CDR2 SQIVND (reference sequence). Trimming took 10 bases from V and 6 from J; bases not matched to a gene: 4.

This clonotype has only a few counts. V and J are TRBV7-2 and TRBJ2-5; TRBD1 agrees at 8 bases. The germline CDR1 and CDR2 sequences are SGHTA and FQGNSA. CDR3 size: 14 residues. J gave up 5 bases and V 3 bases, and 5 bases lay outside the gene matches. The CDR3 DNA follows: TGTGCCAGCAGCTTTGACAGGGGAGGCGAGACCCAGTACTTC. The encoded protein is CASSFDRGGETQYF.

This clonotype was counted many times. The chain recombines TRBV2 with TRBJ2-2, with 14 nucleotides matching TRBD2. Germline V gene data show CDR1 as SNHLY and CDR2 as FYNNEI. With V trimmed by 2 bases and J by 5 bases, 1 base remained unmatched. The CDR3 covers 16 residues. The CDR3 region is CASSERLAGGTGELFF. CDR3 coding DNA: TGTGCCAGCAGTGAACGACTAGCGGGAGGGACCGGGGAGCTGTTTTTT.

This clonotype was detected ten times or more. The V gene is TRBV7-2, the J gene TRBJ2-5; D is unclear. The V gene's germline CDR1 is SGHTA and CDR2 FQGNSA. The CDR3 runs to 16 residues. V was trimmed by 1 base and J by 1 base, leaving 13 bases between them. CDR3 DNA: TGTGCCAGCAGCTTAGTGGCGCGCGGCAGCCAAGAGACCCAGTACTTC. It codes for CASSLVARGSQETQYF.

This clonotype was seen many times. The CDR3 DNA follows: TGTGCCAGCAGTGGTTTCGAATCCCTTGGGACCCAGTACTTC. Translating gives CASSGFESLGTQYF. The V call is TRBV28, the J call TRBJ2-5; D unresolved. The germline gives CDR1 MDHEN, CDR2 SYDVKM. The CDR3 is made up of 14 amino acids. The germline V and J ends were trimmed by 5 bases and 7 bases, with 17 bases remaining between them.

In its sample, this clonotype was seen a few times. V and J are TRBV20-1 and TRBJ2-1, with 14 bases matching TRBD2. Germline CDR1 reads DFQATT; CDR2 reads SNEGSKA (reference sequence). The CDR3 covers 16 residues. The V segment lost 2 bases and the J segment 10 bases; nucleotides outside the gene matches: 10. The CDR3 nucleotides are TGCAGTGCTAGATCCACGGGACTAGCGGGAGAATCGGAGCAGTTCTTC. Translation: CSARSTGLAGESEQFF.

This clonotype was counted between two and nine times. The V and J genes are TRBV29-1 and TRBJ1-3; D remains unclear. Germline loops: CDR1 SQVTM, CDR2 ANQGSEA. This CDR3 spans 12 amino acids. V gave up 3 bases and J gave up 6 bases, with 9 bases separating them. CDR3 DNA sequence: TGCAGCGTTGAGGGGTCCGAAAACACCATATATTTT. Its protein is CSVEGSENTIYF.

At least ten counts were recorded for this clonotype. This chain connects TRBV7-9 to TRBJ2-7, with 13 bases lining up with TRBD2. The CDR3 is 20 amino acids. V was clipped by 4 bases and J by 2 bases; unmatched bases: 17. Germline V gene lookup returns CDR1 SEHNR and CDR2 FQNEAQ (reference sequence). The chain's CDR3 is CASSYLRGTSGKLAPYEQYF. Here the CDR3 DNA reads TGTGCCAGCAGCTACCTGAGGGGGACTAGCGGGAAGTTAGCCCCCTACGAGCAGTACTTC.